Following are 11 T cell receptor beta chains from one sample sequenced in a study of regulatory T cells in long-lasting Graves disease. Sample time point: newly diagnosed GD, antithyroid drugs for less than 3 months. TCR sequences were obtained from RNA taken from PBMCs. CDR3-region Arm-PCR and iRepertoire HTBI primers produced the TCR beta libraries. TCRdb re-called the multiplex PCR reads with MiXCR, one entry per CDR3 protein. The sample has some 230,000 distinct CDR3 sequences, around 16% seen once. Sample: peripheral blood mononuclear cells (PBMCs), taken at new diagnosis, from a patient treated with antithyroid drugs. Source of these receptors: a female donor with Graves disease.

In this sample, this clonotype turned up many times. The chain uses TRBV12-3 or TRBV12-4 and TRBJ2-2; no definite D call. V gave up 3 bases and J gave up 0 bases, with 11 bases separating them. This CDR3 spans 16 amino acids. CDR3 sequence reads: CASSFFFTSNTGELFF. The CDR3 DNA reads TGTGCCAGCAGTTTTTTCTTCACCTCGAACACCGGGGAGCTGTTTTTT.

A word on this clonotype: This may arise from a read error, as a much more abundant clone is one base away. V gene TRBV6-1 combines with J gene TRBJ2-5; the match to TRBD1 covers 10 bases. The CDR3 totals 16 residues. V gave up 6 bases and J gave up 0 bases; unmatched junction bases: 7. The germline gives CDR1 MNHNS, CDR2 SASEGT. CDR3: CASSPPGQGHQETQYF. CDR3 nucleotide sequence: TGTGCCAGCAGCCCACCGGGACAGGGGCACCAAGAGACCCAGTACTTC.

Details on this clonotype: This may be a read error, as it is one base from a much larger clone. The V call is TRBV18, the J call TRBJ2-5, with 11 nucleotides matching TRBD2. This CDR3 comprises 15 residues. Germline values: CDR1 KGHSH, CDR2 LQKENI. Trimming cost V 8 bases and J 5 bases; bases outside gene matches: 10. CDR3: CASVELAGAGETQYF. The DNA for the CDR3 is TGTGCCAGCGTCGAACTAGCGGGAGCCGGGGAGACCCAGTACTTC.

The rearrangement links TRBV6-1 to TRBJ2-7; D is unresolved. The ends were cut back, 10 bases at V and 2 bases at J, with 18 bases in the middle. The CDR3 loop spans 14 amino acids. Germline values: CDR1 MNHNS, CDR2 SASEGT. CDR3 sequence: CATYSGNPPYEQYF. CDR3 DNA: TGTGCCACCTACAGTGGGAACCCCCCCTACGAGCAGTACTTC.

The CDR3: CSAPGRGGYYGYTF. The CDR3, as DNA: TGCAGTGCCCCCGGGAGGGGGGGATACTATGGCTACACCTTC. The chain uses TRBV20-1 and TRBJ1-2; possibly TRBD1 for D (6 bases). V dropped 6 bases and J dropped 3 bases, with 17 bases sitting between them. CDR3 size: 14 residues. In germline, CDR1 is DFQATT, CDR2 SNEGSKA (reference sequence).

As for this clonotype: One base separates it from a far larger clone, so it is likely a read error. DNA of the CDR3: TGTGCCAGCGGCCCGGGTGGACAGCTGATACAAGAGACCCAGTACTTC. Translated, it gives CASGPGGQLIQETQYF. The chain recombines TRBV7-9 with TRBJ2-5, with D maybe TRBD1 (6 bases). The V gene's germline CDR1 is SEHNR and CDR2 FQNEAQ (reference sequence). Trimming stripped 8 bases from V and 2 bases from J, with 21 bases between. CDR3 length equals 16 residues.

V and J are TRBV20-1 and TRBJ2-5; 13 bases fit TRBD2. V trimming: 5 bases; J trimming: 5 bases; junction bases outside the gene matches: 8. Germline V gene sequence: CDR1 DFQATT, CDR2 SNEGSKA (reference sequence). This CDR3 comprises 15 residues. The CDR3 nucleotides are TGCAGTGCTGGAGGACTAGCGGGAGTTTGGGAGACCCAGTACTTC. Translating gives CSAGGLAGVWETQYF.

This clonotype was seen repeatedly, ten times or more. This chain uses TRBV6-1 with TRBJ2-3; TRBD2 agrees at 9 bases. This CDR3 region has 15 residues. The V gene's germline CDR1 is MNHNS and CDR2 SASEGT. The trim removed 3 bases at V and 5 bases at J, leaving 6 bases unmatched. This chain's CDR3 is CASSEREGARDTQYF. The CDR3 nucleotides read TGTGCCAGCAGTGAGCGGGAGGGGGCTAGAGATACGCAGTATTTT.

This clonotype has a count of ten or more. The chain joins TRBV5-8 to TRBJ2-1; D not certain. The V end was cut by 5 bases, the J end by 0 bases, with 15 bases between. The CDR3 is 16 amino acids. Germline V gene lookup returns CDR1 SGHTS and CDR2 YDEGEE. The DNA for the CDR3 is TGTGCCAGCAGTAACCTGGTCGACGTCTCCTACAATGAGCAGTTCTTC. Its protein product is CASSNLVDVSYNEQFF.

This clonotype came up many times. Likely a read error: the CDR3 ends without its conserved phenylalanine or tryptophan. The DNA is left out, because the CDR3 cannot be placed on it with certainty; the CDR3 is given as TCRdb lists it. V is TRBV28 and J is TRBJ1-2. Ends included, the CDR3 has 12 residues. Germline loops: CDR1 MDHEN, CDR2 SYDVKM. This CDR3 is CASSPGRVGAGY.

As to this clonotype: With a much larger clone just one base away, this may be a read error. The CDR3 protein is CSGRDHQETQYF. In DNA, the CDR3 is TGCAGTGGTCGGGACCACCAAGAGACCCAGTACTTC. The V gene is TRBV20-1, the J gene TRBJ2-5, with D possibly being TRBD1 or TRBD2 (5 bases each). From germline, CDR1 is DFQATT and CDR2 SNEGSKA (reference sequence). The CDR3 has 12 amino acids. Trimming pared 7 bases from V and 0 bases from J, leaving 9 bases between.